The T cell receptor beta chain described here comes from a study of Ad26.COV2.S vaccination and SARS-CoV-2 variants. Findings and caveats of the study: Compared with placebo recipients, vaccine recipients had higher spike-specific TCR breadth. Non-spike TCR breadth was similar in vaccine and placebo recipients. Responses of spike-specific T cells (both CD8+ and CD4+) reportedly showed substantial breadth after vaccination. Assessments of TCR breadth and depth may have underestimated the total T cell responses.

This clone was found once. What it recognizes is unknown. V lost 3 bases and J 0 bases, leaving 10 bases between the germline ends. CDR3 length: 15 residues. The V gene's germline CDR1 is MNHNS and CDR2 SASEGT. Profiled with immunoSEQ multiplex PCR; TCRdb holds only in-frame clones, not every one. The table shows roughly 180,000 clones, with around nine tenths occurring only once. J is TRBJ2-3 and V is TRBV6-1, with D unresolved. This receptor was obtained from a human donor who had recovered from COVID-19. The sequencing here drew on peripheral blood, taken after recovery from COVID-19. The CDR3 coding sequence is TGTGCCAGCAGTGATTTGGCTTACAGCACAGATACGCAGTATTTT. Its translation: CASSDLAYSTDTQYF.